This TCR beta chain was sequenced during a study of blood T cell repertoires in COVID-19. Study summary: Samples came from the United States, Italy and Spain, spanning acute and convalescent COVID-19. From T cells, B-cell-depleted T cells, or PBMCs came the material, which was cDNA or gDNA.

In the original processing: Amplification of reference gene primers provided the estimated nucleated cell counts. This table comes from immunoSEQ multiplex PCR, and its TCRdb copy is limited to in-frame clones, with some not included. V and J calls and clone size are given by that table; D and trimming were obtained from the DNA. The table includes roughly 30,000 clones, more than 85% detected once. What was sequenced was peripheral blood. The TCR originated in a man in his sixties with acute or convalescent COVID-19.

DNA for the CDR3: TGCGCCAGCAGCCAAGAAGAGGCGAGCTCCTACAATGAGCAGTTCTTC. Translation gives CASSQEEASSYNEQFF. The chain recombines TRBV4-1 with TRBJ2-1; D remains unclear. The V gene lost 0 bases and the J gene lost 0 bases, with 9 bases spanning the gap. CDR3 length: 16 residues. Germline lookup yields CDR1 MGHRA and CDR2 YSYEKL.